Each of the 23 T cell receptor beta chains below was sequenced from the same sample in a study of cytomegalovirus exposure and HLA in healthy donors. Amplification used 60 Vbeta primers and 13 Jbeta primers. Profiled with immunoSEQ multiplex PCR; TCRdb holds only in-frame clones, not every one. The sample has about 93,000 clones; roughly four fifths are singletons. Material: PBMCs. The receptors derive from a man aged 50 to 60 in good health and CMV-seronegative.

The rearrangement joins TRBV7-2 to TRBJ2-5; D call uncertain. The CDR3 covers 15 residues. The V and J ends lost 0 bases and 4 bases respectively, with 12 bases between them. The germline CDR1 and CDR2 sequences are SGHTA and FQGNSA. CDR3 in DNA: TGTGCCAGCAGCTTAGCGTTTCGGTCATCAGAGACCCAGTACTTC. This gives the protein CASSLAFRSSETQYF.

The J gene is TRBJ2-3, the V gene TRBV6-5; 7 bases are shared with TRBD1. J was trimmed by 4 bases and V by 2 bases; bases with no gene match: 9. CDR3 length: 16 residues. Per the germline V gene, CDR1 is MNHEY and CDR2 is SVGAGI. The CDR3 DNA reads as TGTGCCAGCAGTTACGGCAAGATAGGGGGCCCAGATACGCAGTATTTT. The encoded protein is CASSYGKIGGPDTQYF.

This clone has only one observation. The CDR3 coding sequence is TGTGCCAGCAGCCCTAATGGCGGAGAGACCCAGTACTTC. Its protein is CASSPNGGETQYF. The V call is TRBV6-5, the J call TRBJ2-5; D remains unclear. The CDR3 contains 13 residues. Trimming removed 6 bases at V and 4 bases at J, with 12 bases between. Germline V gene sequence: CDR1 MNHEY, CDR2 SVGAGI.

This sequence joins TRBV11-2 and TRBJ1-5; tentatively, D is TRBD1 (6 bases). Trimming took 3 bases from V and 10 from J, leaving 13 bases between them. CDR3 size: 13 residues. CDR1 and CDR2 (germline): SGHAT, FQNNGV. CDR3 protein: CASSLGAVDPQHF. The CDR3 DNA is TGTGCCAGCAGCTTGGGGGCCGTCGACCCCCAGCATTTT.

This chain links TRBV7-3 with TRBJ2-7, with TRBD1 as a possible D gene (6 bases). Germline loops: CDR1 SGHTA, CDR2 FQGTGA. The V gene lost 4 bases and the J gene lost 6 bases, with 13 bases spanning the gap. This CDR3 comprises 13 residues. CDR3 in amino acids: CASSSQGSSEQYF. For the CDR3, the DNA is TGTGCCAGCAGCTCACAGGGATCTAGCGAGCAGTACTTC.

The chain combines TRBV19 with TRBJ2-3; D uncertain. The germline V gene has CDR1 LNHDA and CDR2 SQIVND (reference sequence). This CDR3 has 15 amino acids. V was cut by 5 bases and J by 0 bases, with 12 bases left in between. CDR3 amino acids: CASSPLKTSTDTQYF. CDR3 DNA: TGTGCCAGTAGTCCACTTAAAACTAGCACAGATACGCAGTATTTT.

This chain connects TRBV28 to TRBJ1-5; 8 bases agree with TRBD1. Germline assignment: CDR1 MDHEN and CDR2 SYDVKM. J gave up 9 bases and V 5 bases, and 9 bases lay outside the gene matches. The CDR3 runs 14 residues. This chain's CDR3 is CASSHGQGLGPQHF. CDR3 sequence (DNA): TGTGCCAGCAGTCACGGACAGGGCCTTGGGCCCCAGCATTTT.

The J gene is TRBJ1-4, the V gene TRBV2, with D hard to call. V was pared by 3 bases and J by 7 bases, with 9 bases between. The CDR3 runs to 13 residues. Per germline, CDR1 SNHLY and CDR2 FYNNEI. CDR3 loop: CASSERSGEKLFF. The CDR3 nucleotides are TGTGCCAGCAGTGAGAGGTCGGGTGAAAAACTGTTTTTT.

The chain links TRBV5-1 to TRBJ2-3; D gene ambiguous. CDR1 and CDR2 (germline): SGHRS, YFSETQ. Trimming cost V 0 bases and J 3 bases, with 8 bases left between them. This CDR3 has 14 residues. This CDR3 is CASSLVPGTDTQYF. CDR3 nucleotides: TGCGCCAGCAGCTTGGTTCCCGGGACAGATACGCAGTATTTT. Supplemented by reference TRBV5-1 and TRBJ2-3, the full variable domain reads KAGVTQTPRYLIKTRGQQVTLSCSPISGHRSVSWYQQTPGQGLQFLFEYFSETQRNKGNFPGRFSGRQFSNSRSEMNVSTLELGDSALYLCASSLVPGTDTQYFGPGTRLTVL.

This clone was observed a few times. V gene TRBV9 combines with J gene TRBJ2-5, with 9 positions matching TRBD2. The DNA end favors TRBJ2-7, so the J call may be wrong. The CDR3 runs 15 residues. Germline loops: CDR1 SGDLS, CDR2 YYNGEE. The CDR3 protein is CASSVETSGTYEQYF. In nucleotides, the CDR3 is TGTGCCAGCAGCGTAGAGACTAGCGGAACCTACGAGCAGTACTTC.

This chain links TRBV13 with TRBJ2-3; 11 bases are shared with TRBD2. CDR1 and CDR2 (germline): PRHDT, FYEKMQ (reference sequence). This CDR3 has 15 amino acids. V lost 6 bases and J lost 2; bases outside the gene matches: 4. The CDR3 DNA is TGTGCCAGCAGTTTTAGCGGGAGGGCCACAGATACGCAGTATTTT. This translates into CASSFSGRATDTQYF.

This clone was counted once. One end of the junction does not line up with germline, which may come from a read error. The rearrangement joins TRBV25-1 to TRBJ1-2, with 9 bases that match TRBD1. The germline gives CDR1 MGHDK, CDR2 SYGVNS. The CDR3 is 14 residues long. The CDR3 sequence is CASGDTGGWSGYTF. The CDR3, as DNA: TGTGCCAGCGGTGATACAGGGGGCTGGAGCGGCTACACCTTC.

V and J are TRBV9 and TRBJ2-4; possibly TRBD1 for D (6 bases). CDR1 is SGDLS and CDR2 is YYNGEE in the germline V gene. V dropped 6 bases and J dropped 0 bases, with 25 bases sitting between them. The CDR3 sequence is 19 residues long. DNA for the CDR3: TGTGCCAGCAATTACCGCCGAGACAGGACAAAGGGAGCCAAAAACATTCAGTACTTC. Its protein product is CASNYRRDRTKGAKNIQYF.

This clone came up a few times. The chain recombines TRBV19 with TRBJ2-1; D may be TRBD2 (6 bases). The V gene's germline CDR1 is LNHDA and CDR2 SQIVND (reference sequence). This CDR3 comprises 14 residues. V lost 7 bases and J 3 bases, leaving 13 bases between the germline ends. CDR3 bases: TGTGCCAGTAAAGAACGGGAGAGCTACAATGAGCAGTTCTTC. This gives the protein CASKERESYNEQFF. The whole variable domain, filled in from reference TRBV19 and TRBJ2-1, reads DGGITQSPKYLFRKEGQNVTLSCEQNLNHDAMYWYRQDPGQGLRLIYYSQIVNDFQKGDIAEGYSVSREKKESFPLTVTSAQKNPTAFYLCASKERESYNEQFFGPGTRLTVL.

The chain combines TRBV5-8 with TRBJ2-7; TRBD2 matches 9 bases. J gave up 2 bases and V 2 bases, and 2 bases lay outside the gene matches. The CDR3 extends over 14 amino acids. Germline-derived CDR1 and CDR2 are SGHTS and YDEGEE. CDR3 DNA sequence: TGTGCCAGCAGCTTAGTAGCGGGAGCCTACGAGCAGTACTTC. Translated: CASSLVAGAYEQYF. Full variable domain (rest looked up from reference TRBV5-8 and TRBJ2-7): EAGVTQSPTHLIKTRGQQATLRCSPISGHTSVYWYQQALGLGLQFLLWYDEGEERNRGNFPPRFSGRQFPNYSSELNVNALELEDSALYLCASSLVAGAYEQYFGPGTRLTVT.

This rearrangement joins TRBV19 to TRBJ1-2; D is unresolved. Deletions cut 8 bases from V and 5 bases from J, with 15 bases between. CDR1 is LNHDA, CDR2 SQIVND, per germline (reference sequence). This CDR3 has 13 residues. CDR3 amino acids: CASSENPGYGYTF. In DNA form, the CDR3 reads TGTGCCAGTTCGGAGAACCCGGGTTATGGCTACACCTTC.

The V call is TRBV30, the J call TRBJ2-5; the D is unclear. In germline, CDR1 is GTSNPN, CDR2 SVGIG (reference sequence). The germline V and J ends were trimmed by 0 bases and 11 bases, with 13 bases remaining between them. The length of the CDR3 is 12 residues. DNA for the CDR3: TGTGCCTGGAGTGTACATCCGAACGGGCAGTACTTC. It encodes CAWSVHPNGQYF.

This clone was detected a few times. This chain uses TRBV4-1 with TRBJ2-2; the match to TRBD1 covers 7 bases. Germline V gene lookup returns CDR1 MGHRA and CDR2 YSYEKL. CDR3 length: 17 residues. The V segment lost 1 base and the J segment 5 bases; nucleotides outside the gene matches: 10. The CDR3 DNA sequence: TGCGCCAGCAGCCAAGGAGGTTCCAGGGGGAAAACCGGGGAGCTGTTTTTT. It is translated as CASSQGGSRGKTGELFF.

The chain carries TRBV9 and TRBJ2-1, with D perhaps TRBD2 (6 bases). The germline V and J ends were trimmed by 0 bases and 0 bases, with 7 bases remaining between them. The CDR3 is 15 amino acids. CDR1 SGDLS and CDR2 YYNGEE come from the germline V gene. CDR3 DNA: TGTGCCAGCAGCGTAGCGGGGGACTCCTACAATGAGCAGTTCTTC. Translating gives CASSVAGDSYNEQFF.

The chain combines TRBV27 with TRBJ2-1; 8 bases agree with TRBD2. The CDR3 extends over 16 amino acids. V shed 5 bases and J 0 bases; nucleotides not matched to a gene: 6. Germline CDR1 and CDR2: MNHEY and SMNVEV (reference sequence). Here the CDR3 reads CASSVLAVSSYNEQFF. The CDR3, as DNA: TGTGCCAGCAGTGTACTAGCGGTAAGCTCCTACAATGAGCAGTTCTTC.

The chain has TRBV6-1 and TRBJ1-6; D remains ambiguous. The V end was cut by 2 bases, the J end by 7 bases, with 12 bases between. Per germline, CDR1 MNHNS and CDR2 SASEGT. The CDR3 is made up of 15 amino acids. The CDR3 coding sequence is TGTGCCAGCAGTGAACAGGTCCTGACGAATTCACCCCTCCACTTT. The encoded protein is CASSEQVLTNSPLHF.

This chain links TRBV27 with TRBJ2-6; 7 bases map to TRBD1. The V gene's germline CDR1 is MNHEY and CDR2 SMNVEV (reference sequence). V lost 6 bases to trimming and J lost 2 bases; unmatched junction nucleotides: 4. This CDR3 comprises 15 residues. The CDR3 bases are TGTGCCAGCAGAGGGGGCTTGGCTGGGGCCAACGTCCTGACTTTC. It translates to CASRGGLAGANVLTF.

The J gene is TRBJ1-4, the V gene TRBV2; TRBD1 matches at 8 bases. J gave up 7 bases and V 2 bases, and 9 bases lay outside the gene matches. The CDR3 runs 16 residues. Germline lookup yields CDR1 SNHLY and CDR2 FYNNEI. This chain's CDR3 is CASSETGGRIGEKLFF. Written as DNA, the CDR3 is TGTGCCAGCAGTGAAACAGGGGGTCGAATAGGTGAAAAACTGTTTTTT.